This paragraph reports one T cell receptor beta chain. From germline, CDR1 is LGHNA and CDR2 YNFKEQ. Trimming stripped 4 bases from V and 3 bases from J, with 10 bases between. This CDR3 is 14 amino acids long. Profiled with immunoSEQ multiplex PCR; TCRdb holds only in-frame clones, not every one. The sample shows about 2.4 million clones, approximately 93% of them seen only once. The data were obtained in a study of shared clonotypes between healthy human individuals. The chain couples TRBV4-2 to TRBJ1-5, with D possibly TRBD1 on 6 matching bases. Input material: naive CD4+ T cells from PBMCs. As to subset: CD45RA+ positively selected. This TCR was recovered from a man aged 18 to 30 in good health. Some clones in this sample may be carry-over from other donors' samples. CDR3 sequence (DNA): TGTGCCAGCAGCCCACAGGGCCCCAATCAGCCCCAGCATTTT. Translating it yields CASSPQGPNQPQHF.